Shown below are 11 T cell receptor beta chains from a single sample sequenced in a study of cytotoxic CD8 clonotypes in ibrutinib-treated CLL. Sequencing was performed with immunoSEQ multiplex PCR; in TCRdb, only in-frame clones are kept and a portion is missing. The sample has 150,000 to 200,000 clones, approximately 80% seen once; the top ten hold roughly 2%. Sequencing was performed on PBMCs, taken after 12 months of ibrutinib treatment. These receptors came from a human donor with chronic lymphocytic leukemia.

The V and J genes are TRBV5-4 and TRBJ2-1; D gene uncertain. V lost 0 bases, J lost 6 bases, and 16 bases lay in between. CDR3 length: 16 amino acids. Germline values: CDR1 SGHNT, CDR2 YYREEE (reference sequence). CDR3 loop: CASSLGSSQTSNEQFF. DNA of the CDR3: TGTGCCAGCAGCTTGGGGTCATCACAAACAAGCAATGAGCAGTTCTTC.

V usage is TRBV4-2 and J usage is TRBJ2-3; 9 bases are shared with TRBD2. Germline CDR1 LGHNA, CDR2 YNFKEQ. With 1 base clipped from V and 2 bases from J, the junction kept 7 bases outside the gene matches. The CDR3 sequence is 17 residues long. The CDR3 DNA is TGTGCCAGCAGCCAAGCGCGGGGGGGCGTGGTCACAGATACGCAGTATTTT. This sequence encodes CASSQARGGVVTDTQYF.

The CDR3 DNA follows: TGTGCCAGCAGCCAAGAGCTTTGGACAGGGGGCATAGATACGCAGTATTTT. It is translated as CASSQELWTGGIDTQYF. The chain couples TRBV4-2 to TRBJ2-3; 11 positions agree with TRBD1. The CDR3 contains 17 residues. Germline-derived CDR1 and CDR2 are LGHNA and YNFKEQ. V trimming: 0 bases; J trimming: 5 bases; junction bases outside the gene matches: 7.

This rearrangement joins TRBV19 to TRBJ2-3; TRBD2 matches at 13 bases. V was clipped by 5 bases and J by 3 bases; unmatched bases: 8. CDR1 and CDR2 (germline): LNHDA, SQIVND (reference sequence). The CDR3 sequence is 17 residues long. The chain's CDR3 is CASSAGLAGVRTDTQYF. CDR3 nucleotides: TGTGCCAGTAGTGCCGGACTAGCGGGGGTGAGGACAGATACGCAGTATTTT.

Only one count was recorded for this clone. V usage is TRBV7-7 and J usage is TRBJ1-2; no clear D. Germline V gene sequence: CDR1 SSHAT, CDR2 FNYEAQ (reference sequence). The CDR3 sequence is 13 residues long. V dropped 4 bases and J dropped 3 bases, with 9 bases sitting between them. CDR3 bases: TGTGCCAGCAGCTCGGACGGTTACTATGGCTACACCTTC. Its translation is CASSSDGYYGYTF.

This clone is a singleton in its sample. The V and J genes are TRBV7-3 and TRBJ2-1; D remains ambiguous. Germline V CDR1 and CDR2: SGHTA, FQGTGA. The V gene lost 1 base and the J gene lost 1 base, with 17 bases spanning the gap. CDR3 length: 18 residues. The CDR3 DNA reads TGTGCCAGCAGCTTAATGGCCCCCAGGAGAGGTTCCTACAATGAGCAGTTCTTC. The encoded protein is CASSLMAPRRGSYNEQFF.

This chain connects TRBV28 to TRBJ1-3; maybe TRBD1 (6 bases). Germline CDR1 and CDR2: MDHEN and SYDVKM. V was pared by 6 bases and J by 5 bases, with 17 bases between. This CDR3 contains 15 residues. The CDR3 DNA is TGTGCCAGCAGCCCATACAGGGTCCCCAGAAACACCATATATTTT. This gives the protein CASSPYRVPRNTIYF.

This clone was detected only once. The chain recombines TRBV19 with TRBJ2-3; D may correspond to TRBD1 or TRBD2 (7 bases each). The CDR3 runs 13 residues. Trimming removed 9 bases at V and 6 bases at J, with 16 bases between. Germline values: CDR1 LNHDA, CDR2 SQIVND (reference sequence). CDR3 residues: CASHQGGPDTQYF. The CDR3 DNA follows: TGTGCCAGCCACCAGGGGGGGCCCGATACGCAGTATTTT.

The V call is TRBV29-1, the J call TRBJ2-3, with 8 bases fitting TRBD1. The CDR3 consists of 12 residues. The germline V gene encodes CDR1 SQVTM and CDR2 ANQGSEA. The junction had 4 bases not matched to a gene; V was cut back by 8 bases and J by 3 bases. The CDR3 bases are TGCAGCACGGACAGGGCGACAGATACGCAGTATTTT. Translated: CSTDRATDTQYF.

Only a few counts were recorded for this clone. This chain uses TRBV5-1 with TRBJ1-1, with D perhaps matching TRBD1 (6 bases). Trimming removed 4 bases from V and 5 bases from J, with 12 bases in between. The CDR3 has 13 amino acids. The V gene's germline CDR1 is SGHRS and CDR2 YFSETQ. The CDR3 is CASSRQALTEAFF. CDR3 DNA: TGCGCCAGCAGCCGACAGGCCCTGACTGAAGCTTTCTTT.

The chain is built from TRBV27 and TRBJ2-7; TRBD1 aligns across 7 bases. The CDR3 runs to 12 residues. V was clipped by 8 bases and J by 3 bases; unmatched bases: 4. Germline V gene data show CDR1 as MNHEY and CDR2 as SMNVEV (reference sequence). CDR3 DNA sequence: TGTGCCAGCCGGACAGGCTACTACGAGCAGTACTTC. Its protein product is CASRTGYYEQYF.